The text below deals with one TCR beta chain. The data were taken from a study of identical twins. The CDR3 spans 14 residues. Trimming took 3 bases from V and 5 from J, leaving 10 bases between them. The V gene's germline CDR1 is SGHNT and CDR2 YENEEA. Template switching introduced a universal primer site, and the cDNA bore unique molecular identifiers. TCRdb recomputed calls from the 5' RACE reads with MiXCR, one row per CDR3 protein. Of 500,000 or so distinct CDR3 sequences in the sample, 14% were seen once. Each donor (without exception) was a healthy Caucasian. These sequences were also reported in another study, on yellow fever vaccine responses in identical twins.

The receptor was isolated from a young woman in good health. The V and J genes are TRBV11-3 and TRBJ2-2; D unresolved. Sequencing used CD4+ T cells sorted from blood. The CDR3 coding sequence is TGTGCCAGCAGCTTCGACTCCCGTACCGGGGAGCTGTTTTTT. Amino acids: CASSFDSRTGELFF.